These 23 T cell receptor beta chains were sequenced from one sample in a study of blood T cell repertoires in COVID-19. The data were produced by immunoSEQ multiplex PCR, yet TCRdb's version contains in-frame clones alone and is incomplete. The sample yields about 88,000 clones, around nine tenths seen once. Source material: peripheral blood. All receptors come from a woman older than 75 with acute or convalescent COVID-19.

This sequence joins TRBV10-3 and TRBJ1-2, with 9 bases lining up with TRBD1. V gave up 6 bases and J gave up 7 bases; unmatched junction bases: 12. The V gene's germline CDR1 is ENHRY and CDR2 SYGVKD. The CDR3 is 15 amino acids. The CDR3 loop is CAISTGTGSGAGYTF. CDR3 sequence (DNA): TGTGCCATCAGCACCGGGACAGGGAGTGGGGCTGGCTACACCTTC.

This clone came up a few times. The gene calls are TRBV5-1 and TRBJ2-7; tentative D call: TRBD2 (6 bases). Trimming removed 1 base at V and 6 bases at J, with 11 bases between. The germline CDR1 and CDR2 sequences are SGHRS and YFSETQ. This CDR3 is built from 13 residues. This CDR3 is CASSLTGVGEQYF. CDR3 in DNA: TGCGCCAGCAGCTTGACGGGAGTGGGCGAGCAGTACTTC.

This sequence joins TRBV2 and TRBJ2-7, with D tentatively TRBD1 (6 bases). This CDR3 contains 16 residues. Trimming stripped 2 bases from V and 3 bases from J, with 17 bases between. Germline V gene lookup returns CDR1 SNHLY and CDR2 FYNNEI. CDR3 in DNA: TGTGCCAGCAGTGAACTTGGGGGCCCCCCGCTCTACGAGCAGTACTTC. This gives the protein CASSELGGPPLYEQYF.

The chain combines TRBV5-6 with TRBJ1-4; D may be TRBD1 (5 bases). This CDR3 is 17 amino acids long. CDR1 is SGHDT and CDR2 is YYEEEE in the germline V gene. V was shortened by 0 bases and J by 5 bases, with 17 bases between the two germline ends. CDR3 sequence (DNA): TGTGCCAGCAGCTTGGATGGGGGGGTATCCCCAAATGAAAAACTGTTTTTT. Its translation is CASSLDGGVSPNEKLFF. Based on the CDR3 plus reference TRBV5-6 and TRBJ1-4, the full variable domain is DAGVTQSPTHLIKTRGQQVTLRCSPKSGHDTVSWYQQALGQGPQFIFQYYEEEERQRGNFPDRFSGHQFPNYSSELNVNALLLGDSALYLCASSLDGGVSPNEKLFFGSGTQLSVL.

The chain recombines TRBV25-1 with TRBJ1-6; weak D call: TRBD1 (6 bases). Germline CDR1 is MGHDK and CDR2 is SYGVNS. Trimming pared 4 bases from V and 9 bases from J, leaving 13 bases between. This CDR3 has 14 amino acids. The CDR3 DNA follows: TGTGCCAGCAGTGTAGGGGGGGACGGTTCACCCCTCCACTTT. It codes for CASSVGGDGSPLHF.

The rearrangement uses TRBV7-6 and TRBJ1-4; D is perhaps TRBD1 (5 bases). This CDR3 has 13 residues. The V end was cut by 6 bases, the J end by 2 bases, with 7 bases between. The germline CDR1 and CDR2 sequences are SGHVS and FNYEAQ. The CDR3 sequence is CASRGGTNEKLFF. The CDR3 nucleotides are TGTGCCAGCAGGGGGGGGACTAATGAAAAACTGTTTTTT.

The CDR3 bases are TGTGCCAGCAGTCCCGGGACTAGCCCTTACAATGAGCAGTTCTTC. As protein: CASSPGTSPYNEQFF. The chain combines TRBV2 with TRBJ2-1, with TRBD2 matching 9 bases. The CDR3 is 15 residues long. Germline V gives CDR1 SNHLY, CDR2 FYNNEI. V lost 5 bases, J lost 4 bases, and 6 bases stayed unmatched.

The chain recombines TRBV10-3 with TRBJ1-2, with no clear D. Between the trimmed V and J ends, which lost 4 bases and 0 bases, there was a span of 12 bases. Germline V gene data show CDR1 as ENHRY and CDR2 as SYGVKD. The CDR3 sequence is 15 residues long. The CDR3 spells CAISGSATTNYGYTF. CDR3 nucleotide sequence: TGTGCCATCAGTGGTTCCGCGACAACTAACTATGGCTACACCTTC.

The chain employs TRBV19 and TRBJ1-5; D not resolved. Germline loops: CDR1 LNHDA, CDR2 SQIVND (reference sequence). V was cut by 5 bases and J by 1 base, with 9 bases left in between. The CDR3 length is 14 residues. CDR3 sequence: CASSFGESNQPQHF. CDR3 sequence (DNA): TGTGCCAGTAGTTTTGGGGAGAGCAATCAGCCCCAGCATTTT. Together with reference TRBV19 and TRBJ1-5, the CDR3 gives the full variable domain: DGGITQSPKYLFRKEGQNVTLSCEQNLNHDAMYWYRQDPGQGLRLIYYSQIVNDFQKGDIAEGYSVSREKKESFPLTVTSAQKNPTAFYLCASSFGESNQPQHFGDGTRLSIL.

The chain is built from TRBV20-1 and TRBJ1-6; possibly TRBD1 for D (6 bases). V lost 3 bases to trimming and J lost 7 bases, with 10 bases between them. The germline gives CDR1 DFQATT, CDR2 SNEGSKA (reference sequence). The CDR3 spans 13 residues. CDR3 protein: CSASSQGNSPLHF. The CDR3 DNA follows: TGCAGTGCTAGTAGTCAGGGGAATTCACCCCTCCACTTT.

The V and J genes are TRBV4-1 and TRBJ2-5, with TRBD2 identical over 7 bases. This CDR3 contains 15 residues. J was trimmed by 3 bases and V by 4 bases; bases with no gene match: 8. Germline assignment: CDR1 MGHRA and CDR2 YSYEKL. The chain's CDR3 is CASSLRDGGEETQYF. As DNA, the CDR3 is TGCGCCAGCAGCCTCCGGGATGGGGGGGAAGAGACCCAGTACTTC.

This sequence joins TRBV10-3 and TRBJ1-1; D remains ambiguous. Germline V gives CDR1 ENHRY, CDR2 SYGVKD. CDR3 size: 14 residues. Trimming took 4 bases from V and 5 from J, leaving 14 bases between them. The CDR3 protein is CAISAVTAGTEAFF. DNA of the CDR3: TGTGCCATCAGTGCCGTAACAGCTGGAACTGAAGCTTTCTTT.

This clone appeared once. V is TRBV5-1 and J is TRBJ1-2; no definite D call. The germline CDR1 and CDR2 sequences are SGHRS and YFSETQ. Trimming shortened V by 0 bases and J by 4 bases, and 13 bases separated the two germline ends. The CDR3 is 15 residues long. CDR3 residues: CASSLEPGITYGYTF. The CDR3 nucleotides are TGCGCCAGCAGCTTGGAACCAGGAATAACCTATGGCTACACCTTC.

The CDR3 here is CASSPLGQNTGELFF. The DNA of the CDR3 is TGTGCCAGCTCTCCTTTGGGACAAAACACCGGGGAGCTGTTTTTT. J is TRBJ2-2 and V is TRBV18, with D perhaps TRBD1 (6 bases). Germline-derived CDR1 and CDR2 are KGHSH and LQKENI. The CDR3 has 15 amino acids. V was shortened by 6 bases and J by 2 bases, with 13 bases between the two germline ends.

V and J are TRBV10-2 and TRBJ2-2; a possible D gene is TRBD1 (5 bases). V was trimmed by 3 bases and J by 7 bases, leaving 15 bases between them. Germline V gene lookup returns CDR1 WSHSY and CDR2 SAAADI. The CDR3 consists of 15 residues. The CDR3 nucleotides read TGCGCCAGCAGTGACCCTGGACAAAGAAACGGGGAGCTGTTTTTT. Protein sequence: CASSDPGQRNGELFF.

As to this clone: One end of the junction does not line up with germline, which may come from a read error. The rearrangement joins TRBV4-3 to TRBJ1-2; D is possibly TRBD1 (5 bases). Germline loops: CDR1 LGHNA, CDR2 YSLEER. This CDR3 spans 15 amino acids. CDR3 in DNA: TGCGCCAGCAGCCAAGGAGGCAATATACAGGATGGCTACACCTTT. Protein: CASSQGGNIQDGYTF.

The chain joins TRBV28 to TRBJ2-2; D may be TRBD2 (6 bases). Germline CDR1 reads MDHEN; CDR2 reads SYDVKM. This CDR3 region has 15 residues. V lost 1 base and J 5 bases, leaving 11 bases between the germline ends. The CDR3 DNA sequence: TGTGCCAGCAGTTTATTGGGGGGTCAGACCGGGGAGCTGTTTTTT. It codes for CASSLLGGQTGELFF.

The rearrangement joins TRBV7-2 to TRBJ2-1, with D tentatively TRBD2 (5 bases). This CDR3 has 15 amino acids. Between the trimmed V and J ends, which lost 1 base and 8 bases, there was a span of 15 bases. CDR1 SGHTA and CDR2 FQGNSA come from the germline V gene. The CDR3 nucleotides are TGTGCCAGCAGCTTAGGAGCTAGCCCGAAGTATGAGCAGTTCTTC. Translation gives CASSLGASPKYEQFF.

The gene calls are TRBV4-3 and TRBJ2-3; TRBD2 matches at 8 bases. With 1 base clipped from V and 4 bases from J, the junction kept 10 bases outside the gene matches. The CDR3 contains 17 residues. The germline CDR1 and CDR2 sequences are LGHNA and YSLEER. CDR3 in DNA: TGCGCCAGCAGCCAAGCCGCGACTAGCGTTGGGGCAGATACGCAGTATTTT. This translates into CASSQAATSVGADTQYF.

The J gene is TRBJ2-1, the V gene TRBV7-3, with a tentative D call TRBD2 (6 bases). This CDR3 comprises 14 residues. Per germline, CDR1 SGHTA and CDR2 FQGTGA. Deletions cut 5 bases from V and 9 bases from J, with 17 bases between. The CDR3 region has the DNA TGTGCCAGCAGCACCGATGGGGGAGGAGGTGAGCAGTTCTTC. Its protein is CASSTDGGGGEQFF.

The chain links TRBV24-1 to TRBJ2-5; possible D gene TRBD2, 6 bases. CDR1 is KGHDR and CDR2 is SFDVKD in the germline V gene. V lost 4 bases, J lost 7 bases, and 15 bases lay in between. The CDR3 runs 14 residues. CDR3 residues: CATSEPGGSGTQYF. The CDR3 nucleotides are TGTGCCACCAGTGAGCCGGGTGGTAGCGGGACCCAGTACTTC.

The genes are TRBV19 and TRBJ1-5; 9 nucleotides align to TRBD1. Germline V gives CDR1 LNHDA, CDR2 SQIVND (reference sequence). J lost 7 bases, V lost 8 bases, and 9 bases had no gene match. The CDR3 length is 14 residues. CDR3 amino acids: CASSEGQGRQPQHF. CDR3 nucleotides: TGTGCCAGTTCTGAGGGACAGGGACGACAGCCCCAGCATTTT.

CDR3 sequence reads: CSARVEGQYF. The CDR3 coding sequence is TGCAGTGCTAGAGTCGAGGGGCAGTACTTC. The chain uses TRBV20-1 and TRBJ2-7; D is possibly TRBD2 (5 bases). The CDR3 consists of 10 residues. CDR1 and CDR2 from the germline V gene are DFQATT and SNEGSKA (reference sequence). Trimming took 1 base from V and 9 from J, leaving 7 bases between them.